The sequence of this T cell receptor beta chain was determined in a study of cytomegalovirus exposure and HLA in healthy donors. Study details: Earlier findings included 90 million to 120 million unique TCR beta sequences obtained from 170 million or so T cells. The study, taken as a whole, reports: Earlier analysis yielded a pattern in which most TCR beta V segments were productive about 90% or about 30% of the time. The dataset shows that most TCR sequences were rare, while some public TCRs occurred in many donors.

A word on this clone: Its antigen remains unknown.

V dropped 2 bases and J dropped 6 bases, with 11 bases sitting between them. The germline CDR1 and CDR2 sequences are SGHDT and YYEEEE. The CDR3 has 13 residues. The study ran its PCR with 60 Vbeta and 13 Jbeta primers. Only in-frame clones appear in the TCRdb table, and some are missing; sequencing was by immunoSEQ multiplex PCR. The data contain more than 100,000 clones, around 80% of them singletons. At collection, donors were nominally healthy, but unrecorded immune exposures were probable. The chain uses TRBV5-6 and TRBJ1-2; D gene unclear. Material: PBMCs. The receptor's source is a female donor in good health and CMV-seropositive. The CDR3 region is CASSFPGNHGYTF. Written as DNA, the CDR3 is TGTGCCAGCAGCTTCCCGGGGAATCATGGCTACACCTTC.